These 24 T cell receptor beta chains were sequenced from one sample in a study of blood T cell repertoires in COVID-19. The method was immunoSEQ multiplex PCR; TCRdb's version includes in-frame clones alone and lacks a portion of them. The sample records under 500,000 clones, about 89% being singletons. Sequenced material: peripheral blood. Receptors were obtained from a woman aged 25-40 years with acute or convalescent COVID-19.

The V gene is TRBV5-1, the J gene TRBJ2-1; a weak D match, TRBD2 (6 bases). Germline CDR1 SGHRS, CDR2 YFSETQ. The CDR3 length is 16 residues. Trimming took off 4 bases at V and 10 bases at J, with 24 bases between the two ends. The CDR3 is CASSMVSSTRGNEQFF. DNA for the CDR3: TGCGCCAGCAGCATGGTTTCGTCGACACGGGGGAACGAGCAGTTCTTC.

Comments on this clone: The same CDR3 arises from other DNA sequences in this sample as well. The gene calls are TRBV5-1 and TRBJ1-5; D uncertain. The CDR3 length is 14 residues. The V and J ends lost 0 bases and 2 bases respectively, with 6 bases between them. Per the germline V gene, CDR1 is SGHRS and CDR2 is YFSETQ. This CDR3 reads CASSLDGGNQPQHF. CDR3 in DNA: TGCGCCAGCAGCTTGGACGGTGGCAATCAGCCCCAGCATTTT.

The V call is TRBV5-8, the J call TRBJ1-5; no reliable D call. In germline, CDR1 is SGHTS, CDR2 YDEGEE. The germline V and J ends were trimmed by 0 bases and 7 bases, with 14 bases remaining between them. CDR3 length equals 15 residues. The chain's CDR3 is CASSLDGPSGQPQHF. In nucleotides, the CDR3 is TGTGCCAGCAGCTTGGACGGACCCTCGGGGCAGCCCCAGCATTTT.

The chain joins TRBV2 to TRBJ2-1; D remains ambiguous. Germline values: CDR1 SNHLY, CDR2 FYNNEI. The germline V and J ends were trimmed by 7 bases and 5 bases, with 9 bases remaining between them. The CDR3 is 12 residues long. CDR3 sequence (DNA): TGTGCCAGCAACCCATCGGACAATGAGCAGTTCTTC. This gives the protein CASNPSDNEQFF.

This clone has only one observation. CDR3 bases: TGTGCCAGCAGCCGGACAGGGCAAGAGACCCAGTACTTC. Protein product: CASSRTGQETQYF. V is TRBV7-3 and J is TRBJ2-5; TRBD1 aligns across 8 bases. This CDR3 contains 13 residues. Looked up from germline, CDR1 is SGHTA and CDR2 is FQGTGA. Germline trimming cut 5 bases from V and 2 bases from J; bases unmatched to any gene: 1.

This clone was observed a single time. The chain carries TRBV19 and TRBJ2-5, with 8 bases aligning to TRBD1. V dropped 4 bases and J dropped 0; count of bases not matched to a gene: 1. CDR3 size: 14 residues. Germline lookup yields CDR1 LNHDA and CDR2 SQIVND (reference sequence). The CDR3 bases are TGTGCCAGTAGTACGGGACAGGACCAAGAGACCCAGTACTTC. This codes for CASSTGQDQETQYF.

This clone showed up just once. This chain joins TRBV5-1 and TRBJ1-2; D possibly corresponds to TRBD1 (6 bases). V gave up 3 bases and J gave up 8 bases, with 11 bases separating them. The germline gives CDR1 SGHRS, CDR2 YFSETQ. This CDR3 is built from 12 residues. In DNA form, the CDR3 reads TGCGCCAGCAGCTCACAGGGAGAGGGCTACACCTTC. Residues: CASSSQGEGYTF.

The chain joins TRBV6-1 to TRBJ2-3, with TRBD2 as a possible D gene (6 bases). Germline CDR1 reads MNHNS; CDR2 reads SASEGT. This CDR3 is built from 14 residues. The germline V and J ends were trimmed by 1 base and 5 bases, with 10 bases remaining between them. The CDR3 DNA follows: TGTGCCAGCAGTGAAGTAGGGAGGATAGATACGCAGTATTTT. It specifies CASSEVGRIDTQYF.

The CDR3 is CASSTGLAVYNEQFF. DNA of the CDR3: TGTGCCAGCAGTACAGGACTAGCGGTCTACAATGAGCAGTTCTTC. The chain is built from TRBV7-2 and TRBJ2-1; 10 bases line up with TRBD2. Germline V gene data show CDR1 as SGHTA and CDR2 as FQGNSA. The J segment lost 3 bases and the V segment lost 6 bases, leaving 5 bases of the junction unmatched. This CDR3 has 15 residues.

The V gene is TRBV12-5, the J gene TRBJ1-1; perhaps TRBD1 as D (5 bases). Trimming removed 10 bases at V and 8 bases at J, with 14 bases between. The CDR3 consists of 11 residues. Germline lookup yields CDR1 LGHNT and CDR2 FRNRAP. The CDR3 DNA sequence: TGTGCTAACCCTTGGGGGGGGGAAGCTTTCTTT. This gives the protein CANPWGGEAFF. The full variable domain, with the rest looked up from reference TRBV12-5 and TRBJ1-1, is DARVTQTPRHKVTEMGQEVTMRCQPILGHNTVFWYRQTMMQGLELLAYFRNRAPLDDSGMPKDRFSAEMPDATLATLKIQPSEPRDSAVYFCANPWGGEAFFGQGTRLTVV.

V gene TRBV5-1 combines with J gene TRBJ1-2; TRBD1 might be the D (6 bases). The V gene's germline CDR1 is SGHRS and CDR2 YFSETQ. Trimming stripped 7 bases from V and 5 bases from J, with 27 bases between. CDR3 size: 17 residues. CDR3 nucleotides: TGCGCCAGCCAATCTGACGCCCTAACAGGGACCTCTTATGGCTACACCTTC. Protein: CASQSDALTGTSYGYTF.

This chain joins TRBV5-5 and TRBJ1-5, with 10 bases matching TRBD1. V lost 4 bases to trimming and J lost 7 bases; unmatched junction nucleotides: 8. CDR3 length equals 15 residues. Germline loops: CDR1 SGHKS, CDR2 YYEKEE (reference sequence). For the CDR3, the DNA is TGTGCCAGCAGCACCTCGACAGGGGGCGGACAGCCCCAGCATTTT. Protein: CASSTSTGGGQPQHF.

The chain combines TRBV7-9 with TRBJ1-2; maybe TRBD1 (5 bases). This CDR3 has 15 residues. V lost 2 bases and J 4 bases, leaving 14 bases between the germline ends. Germline V gives CDR1 SEHNR, CDR2 FQNEAQ (reference sequence). The CDR3 here is CASSLTLGESYGYTF. CDR3 DNA sequence: TGTGCCAGCAGCTTAACTTTAGGGGAAAGCTATGGCTACACCTTC.

CDR3 sequence (DNA): TGTGCCAGCTCACAGTCGCAGGGGGCCCTAACCTACGAGCAGTACTTC. Encoded protein: CASSQSQGALTYEQYF. The J gene is TRBJ2-7, the V gene TRBV18; 8 bases are a match to TRBD1. Looked up from germline, CDR1 is KGHSH and CDR2 is LQKENI. This CDR3 spans 16 amino acids. V shed 4 bases, J shed 2 bases, and the junction held 10 bases outside the gene matches.

The chain links TRBV6-5 to TRBJ2-5; 8 bases align to TRBD2. Germline CDR1 is MNHEY and CDR2 is SVGAGI. V dropped 8 bases and J dropped 9; count of bases not matched to a gene: 14. CDR3 length equals 14 residues. Written as DNA, the CDR3 is TGTGCCAGCGGACCCCGGGGACTAGTCGTGGCCCAGTACTTC. This translates into CASGPRGLVVAQYF.

The chain uses TRBV28 and TRBJ1-1; TRBD1 is a possible D gene (6 bases). The CDR3 contains 14 residues. The V end lost 4 bases, the J end lost 7 bases, and 16 bases lay between the germline ends. CDR1 is MDHEN, CDR2 SYDVKM, per germline. The CDR3 nucleotides are TGTGCCAGCAGTTCGTCGGGGGGCTGGTTTGAAGCTTTCTTT. Translation gives CASSSSGGWFEAFF. The complete variable domain, with remaining parts taken from reference TRBV28 and TRBJ1-1, reads DVKVTQSSRYLVKRTGEKVFLECVQDMDHENMFWYRQDPGLGLRLIYFSYDVKMKEKGDIPEGYSVSREKKERFSLILESASTNQTSMYLCASSSSGGWFEAFFGQGTRLTVV.

The V and J genes are TRBV5-6 and TRBJ2-5, with D perhaps matching TRBD2 (6 bases). The germline V gene encodes CDR1 SGHDT and CDR2 YYEEEE. V lost 7 bases to trimming and J lost 1 base, with 14 bases between them. The CDR3 runs to 14 residues. The CDR3 nucleotides are TGTGCCAGCGGAGGGACCGTCCTCCAAGAGACCCAGTACTTC. This gives the protein CASGGTVLQETQYF.

V gene TRBV5-4 combines with J gene TRBJ1-2; no clear D gene. Trimming took off 0 bases at V and 6 bases at J, with 15 bases between the two ends. This CDR3 is built from 15 residues. Germline V gene lookup returns CDR1 SGHNT and CDR2 YYREEE (reference sequence). This CDR3 is CASSLEAANGDGYTF. CDR3 in DNA: TGTGCCAGCAGCTTGGAGGCGGCGAACGGGGATGGCTACACCTTC. Full variable domain (rest looked up from reference TRBV5-4 and TRBJ1-2): ETGVTQSPTHLIKTRGQQVTLRCSSQSGHNTVSWYQQALGQGPQFIFQYYREEENGRGNFPPRFSGLQFPNYSSELNVNALELDDSALYLCASSLEAANGDGYTFGSGTRLTVV.

The chain joins TRBV11-2 to TRBJ2-1, with TRBD1 matching over 8 bases. With 5 bases clipped from V and 2 bases from J, the junction kept 8 bases outside the gene matches. The CDR3 is made up of 16 amino acids. Germline lookup yields CDR1 SGHAT and CDR2 FQNNGV. CDR3 bases: TGTGCCAGCAGCCGATTGACAGGGGAGACCTACAATGAGCAGTTCTTC. It encodes CASSRLTGETYNEQFF.

This CDR3 is CASTLAGGSTDTQYF. In DNA form, the CDR3 reads TGTGCCAGCACCTTAGCGGGGGGGAGCACAGATACGCAGTATTTT. The gene calls are TRBV2 and TRBJ2-3, with 11 bases lining up with TRBD2. Germline CDR1 is SNHLY and CDR2 is FYNNEI. The junction had 3 bases not matched to a gene; V was cut back by 7 bases and J by 0 bases. The CDR3 is 15 residues long.

CDR3 protein: CSVEGDTPTYEQYF. As DNA, the CDR3 is TGCAGCGTTGAAGGGGACACGCCGACCTACGAGCAGTACTTC. V and J are TRBV29-1 and TRBJ2-7, with D perhaps TRBD1 (6 bases). There are 14 residues in the CDR3. Per germline, CDR1 SQVTM and CDR2 ANQGSEA. Trimming removed 1 base at V and 2 bases at J, with 12 bases between.

The V and J genes are TRBV19 and TRBJ2-5; D is perhaps TRBD1 (5 bases). Germline values: CDR1 LNHDA, CDR2 SQIVND (reference sequence). The CDR3 is 15 amino acids. The germline V and J ends were trimmed by 2 bases and 5 bases, with 15 bases remaining between them. The CDR3 reads CASSIYGRAMETQYF. The CDR3 DNA sequence: TGTGCCAGTAGTATATACGGCAGGGCGATGGAGACCCAGTACTTC.

The chain employs TRBV29-1 and TRBJ1-1; 7 bases map to TRBD1. This CDR3 spans 15 amino acids. Germline V CDR1 and CDR2: SQVTM, ANQGSEA. V dropped 6 bases and J dropped 6; count of bases not matched to a gene: 16. This CDR3 is CSVLHRGTRTAEAFF. Here the CDR3 DNA reads TGCAGCGTCCTCCACAGGGGAACGCGGACGGCTGAAGCTTTCTTT.

The J gene is TRBJ2-2, the V gene TRBV28; 13 positions agree with TRBD2. V lost 4 bases and J lost 6; bases outside the gene matches: 8. The germline V gene has CDR1 MDHEN and CDR2 SYDVKM. The CDR3 runs to 17 residues. The chain's CDR3 is CASSSLGLAGDPGELFF. The CDR3, as DNA: TGTGCCAGCAGTTCCCTAGGACTAGCGGGGGACCCCGGGGAGCTGTTTTTT.